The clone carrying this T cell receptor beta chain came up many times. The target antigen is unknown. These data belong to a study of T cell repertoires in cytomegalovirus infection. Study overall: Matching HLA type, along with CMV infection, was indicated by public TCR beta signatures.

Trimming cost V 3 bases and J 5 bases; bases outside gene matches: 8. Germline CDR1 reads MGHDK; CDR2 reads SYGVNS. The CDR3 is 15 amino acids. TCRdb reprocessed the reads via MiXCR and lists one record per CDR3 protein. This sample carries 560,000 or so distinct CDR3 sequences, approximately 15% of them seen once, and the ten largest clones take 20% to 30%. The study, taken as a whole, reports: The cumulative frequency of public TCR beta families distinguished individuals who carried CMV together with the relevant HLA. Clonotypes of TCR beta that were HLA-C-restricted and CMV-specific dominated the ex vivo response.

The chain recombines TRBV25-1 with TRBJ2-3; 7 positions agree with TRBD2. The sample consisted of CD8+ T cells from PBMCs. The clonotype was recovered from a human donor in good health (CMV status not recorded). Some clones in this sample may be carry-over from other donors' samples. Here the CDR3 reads CASSEWAGEEDTQYF. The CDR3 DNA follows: TGTGCCAGCAGTGAGTGGGCGGGAGAGGAAGATACGCAGTATTTT.